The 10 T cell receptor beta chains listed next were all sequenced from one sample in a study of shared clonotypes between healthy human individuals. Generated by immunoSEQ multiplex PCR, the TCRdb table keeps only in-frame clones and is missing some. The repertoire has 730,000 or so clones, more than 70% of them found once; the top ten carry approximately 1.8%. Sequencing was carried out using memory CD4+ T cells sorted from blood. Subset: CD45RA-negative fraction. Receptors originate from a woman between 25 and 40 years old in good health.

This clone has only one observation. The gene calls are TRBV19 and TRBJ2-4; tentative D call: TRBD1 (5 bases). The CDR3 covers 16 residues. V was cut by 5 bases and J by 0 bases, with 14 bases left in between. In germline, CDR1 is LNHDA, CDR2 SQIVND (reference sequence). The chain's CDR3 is CASSPQGTLAKNIQYF. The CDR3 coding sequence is TGTGCCAGTAGTCCCCAGGGAACACTAGCCAAAAACATTCAGTACTTC. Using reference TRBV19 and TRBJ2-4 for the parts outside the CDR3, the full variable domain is DGGITQSPKYLFRKEGQNVTLSCEQNLNHDAMYWYRQDPGQGLRLIYYSQIVNDFQKGDIAEGYSVSREKKESFPLTVTSAQKNPTAFYLCASSPQGTLAKNIQYFGAGTRLSVL.

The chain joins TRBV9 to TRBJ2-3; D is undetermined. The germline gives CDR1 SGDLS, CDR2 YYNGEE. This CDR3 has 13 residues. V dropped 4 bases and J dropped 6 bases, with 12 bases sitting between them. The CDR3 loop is CASSPGSPDTQYF. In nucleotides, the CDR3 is TGTGCCAGCAGCCCGGGCTCCCCGGATACGCAGTATTTT.

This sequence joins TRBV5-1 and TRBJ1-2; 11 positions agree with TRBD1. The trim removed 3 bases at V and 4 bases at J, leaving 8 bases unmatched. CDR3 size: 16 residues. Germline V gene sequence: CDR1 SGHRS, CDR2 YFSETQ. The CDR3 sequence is CASSSGQGAVGYGYTF. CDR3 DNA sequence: TGCGCCAGCAGCTCTGGACAGGGGGCGGTTGGCTATGGCTACACCTTC.

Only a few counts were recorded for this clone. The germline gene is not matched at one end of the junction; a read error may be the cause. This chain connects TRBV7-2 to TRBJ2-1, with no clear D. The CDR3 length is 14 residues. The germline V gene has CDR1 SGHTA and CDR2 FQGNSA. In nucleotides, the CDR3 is TGTGCCAGCAGCCTACAGTACTCCAACAATGAGCAGTTCTTC. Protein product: CASSLQYSNNEQFF. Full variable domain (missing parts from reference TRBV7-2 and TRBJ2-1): GAGVSQSPSNKVTEKGKDVELRCDPISGHTALYWYRQSLGQGLEFLIYFQGNSAPDKSGLPSDRFSAERTGGSVSTLTIQRTQQEDSAVYLCASSLQYSNNEQFFGPGTRLTVL.

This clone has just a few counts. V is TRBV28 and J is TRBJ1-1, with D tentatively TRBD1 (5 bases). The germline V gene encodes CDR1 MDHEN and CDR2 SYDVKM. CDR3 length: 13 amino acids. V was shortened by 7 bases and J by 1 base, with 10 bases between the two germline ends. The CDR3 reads CASMRGRNTEAFF. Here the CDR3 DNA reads TGTGCCAGCATGAGGGGACGGAACACTGAAGCTTTCTTT.

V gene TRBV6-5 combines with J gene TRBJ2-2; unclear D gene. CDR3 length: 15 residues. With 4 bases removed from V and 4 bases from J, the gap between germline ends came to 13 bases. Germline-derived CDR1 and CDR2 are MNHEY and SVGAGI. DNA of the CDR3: TGTGCCAGCAGTTGGGAAGGACGGGCCACCGGGGAGCTGTTTTTT. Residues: CASSWEGRATGELFF.

For the CDR3, the DNA is TGTGCCAGCAGCTTACCCCTAGCGGGTAGATCCTACGAGCAGTACTTC. This translates into CASSLPLAGRSYEQYF. This chain uses TRBV11-2 with TRBJ2-7; 8 bases match TRBD2. CDR1 and CDR2 from the germline V gene are SGHAT and FQNNGV. The CDR3 loop spans 16 amino acids. The V and J ends lost 2 bases and 1 base, in that order; junction bases with no gene match: 7.

The CDR3 region has the DNA TGTGCCAGCAGTGATAAGTTGGGACAGGGGACCGACGAGCAGTACTTC. As protein: CASSDKLGQGTDEQYF. The V and J genes are TRBV25-1 and TRBJ2-7; TRBD1 aligns across 10 bases. J was trimmed by 5 bases and V by 3 bases; bases with no gene match: 10. The CDR3 length is 16 residues. Per the germline V gene, CDR1 is MGHDK and CDR2 is SYGVNS.

As DNA, the CDR3 is TGTGCCAGTAGTATCAGTAGCGGGATCACCGGGGAGCTGTTTTTT. Residues: CASSISSGITGELFF. J is TRBJ2-2 and V is TRBV19, with 8 bases matching TRBD2. The germline V gene has CDR1 LNHDA and CDR2 SQIVND (reference sequence). The CDR3 length is 15 residues. Trimming took 3 bases from V and 4 from J; bases not matched to a gene: 4.

The CDR3 bases are TGTGCCAGCAGCCAAGATAGAGACAGATACACTGAAGCTTTCTTT. Protein: CASSQDRDRYTEAFF. The chain couples TRBV14 to TRBJ1-1, with D maybe TRBD1 (5 bases). The germline V gene encodes CDR1 SGHDN and CDR2 FVKESK. Trimming took off 0 bases at V and 3 bases at J, with 11 bases between the two ends. CDR3 size: 15 residues.